This record looks at one TCR beta chain sequence and its context. This CDR3 spans 15 amino acids. Germline CDR1 is KGHDR and CDR2 is SFDVKD. V was clipped by 3 bases and J by 2 bases; unmatched bases: 3. The entry originates in a study of blood T cell repertoires in COVID-19. On the study more broadly: Acute and convalescent COVID-19 specimens originated in the United States, Italy and Spain. Sample material is recorded as cDNA or gDNA derived from T cells, B-cell-depleted T cells, or PBMCs.

In the source study's methods: How many nucleated cells were present was estimated from reference gene primer amplification. Method: immunoSEQ multiplex PCR; TCRdb's copy keeps in-frame clones and lacks some. For V, J and clone size, that table is used; D and trimming come from the DNA. This table holds under 250,000 clones, 75% to 90% found once. V and J are TRBV24-1 and TRBJ2-5; 9 bases map to TRBD1. The sequenced material came from peripheral blood. The TCR comes from a man aged 35 to 55 with acute or convalescent COVID-19. Here the CDR3 reads CATSDPGTGQETQYF. The DNA of the CDR3 is TGTGCCACCAGTGATCCTGGGACAGGGCAAGAGACCCAGTACTTC.